This paragraph covers one T cell receptor (beta chain) sequence. These data are taken from a study of blood T cell repertoires in COVID-19. Study information: Italy, Spain and the United States were the sources of the convalescent and acute COVID-19 samples. PBMCs, B-cell-depleted T cells, or T cells provided the cDNA or gDNA that made up the material.

Germline lookup yields CDR1 LNHDA and CDR2 SQIVND (reference sequence). This CDR3 has 15 residues. V was cut by 2 bases and J by 0 bases, with 10 bases left in between. Original data processing: It was from reference gene primer amplification that nucleated cell counts were estimated. Only in-frame clones appear in the TCRdb table, and some are missing; sequencing was by immunoSEQ multiplex PCR. Clone size and V and J calls were adopted from that table, with D and trimming inferred from the DNA. Of over 130,000 clones listed, 77% were seen once; the top ten hold 9% to 10%. The V call is TRBV19, the J call TRBJ1-1; D remains unclear. The sequenced sample consisted of peripheral blood. The source of this sequence is a woman in her fifties or sixties with active or convalescent COVID-19. The CDR3 DNA reads as TGTGCCAGTAGTATACACAGCGGAGTGAACACTGAAGCTTTCTTT. Its translation: CASSIHSGVNTEAFF.